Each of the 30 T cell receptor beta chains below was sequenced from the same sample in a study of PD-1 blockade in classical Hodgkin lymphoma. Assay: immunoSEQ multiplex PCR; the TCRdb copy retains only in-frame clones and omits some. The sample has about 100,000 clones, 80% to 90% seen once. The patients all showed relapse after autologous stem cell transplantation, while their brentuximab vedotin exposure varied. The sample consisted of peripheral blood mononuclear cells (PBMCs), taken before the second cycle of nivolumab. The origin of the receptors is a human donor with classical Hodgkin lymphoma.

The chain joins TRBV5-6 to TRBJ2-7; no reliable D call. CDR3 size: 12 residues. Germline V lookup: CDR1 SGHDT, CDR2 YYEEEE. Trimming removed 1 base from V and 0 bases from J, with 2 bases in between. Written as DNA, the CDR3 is TGTGCCAGCAGCTTGTCCTCCTACGAGCAGTACTTC. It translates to CASSLSSYEQYF.

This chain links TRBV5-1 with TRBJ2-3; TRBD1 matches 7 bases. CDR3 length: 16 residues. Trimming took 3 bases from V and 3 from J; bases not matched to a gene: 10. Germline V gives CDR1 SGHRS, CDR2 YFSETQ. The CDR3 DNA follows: TGCGCCAGCAGCTCCCGCCGGGACAGCCTTACAGATACGCAGTATTTT. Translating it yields CASSSRRDSLTDTQYF.

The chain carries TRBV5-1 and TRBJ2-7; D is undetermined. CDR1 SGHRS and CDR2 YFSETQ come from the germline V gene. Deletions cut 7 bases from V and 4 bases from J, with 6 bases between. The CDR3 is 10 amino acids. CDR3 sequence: CASGEYEQYF. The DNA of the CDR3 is TGCGCCAGCGGGGAATACGAGCAGTACTTC.

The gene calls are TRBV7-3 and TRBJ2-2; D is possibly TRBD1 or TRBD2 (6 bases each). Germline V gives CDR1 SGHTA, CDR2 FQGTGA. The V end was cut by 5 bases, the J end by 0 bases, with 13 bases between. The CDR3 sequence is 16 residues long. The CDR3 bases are TGTGCCAGCAGCCCGGAGGGGGGCACGAACACCGGGGAGCTGTTTTTT. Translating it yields CASSPEGGTNTGELFF.

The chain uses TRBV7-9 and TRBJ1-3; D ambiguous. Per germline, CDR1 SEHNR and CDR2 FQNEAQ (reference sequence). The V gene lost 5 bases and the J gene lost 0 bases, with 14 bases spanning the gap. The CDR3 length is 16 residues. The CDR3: CASSAYLGHSGNTIYF. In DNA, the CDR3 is TGTGCCAGCAGCGCTTACTTAGGGCACTCTGGAAACACCATATATTTT.

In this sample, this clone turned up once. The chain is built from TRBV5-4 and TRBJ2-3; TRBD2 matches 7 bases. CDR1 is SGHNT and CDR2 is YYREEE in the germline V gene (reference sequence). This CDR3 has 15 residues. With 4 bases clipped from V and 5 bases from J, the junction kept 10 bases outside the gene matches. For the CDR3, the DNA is TGTGCCAGCAGCCCAGGACGGGGGGTAGAAGATACGCAGTATTTT. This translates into CASSPGRGVEDTQYF.

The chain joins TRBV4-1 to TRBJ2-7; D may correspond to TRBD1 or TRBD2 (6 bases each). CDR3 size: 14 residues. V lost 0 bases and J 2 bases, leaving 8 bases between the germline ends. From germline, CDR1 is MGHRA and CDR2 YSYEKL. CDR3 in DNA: TGCGCCAGCAGCCAAGAGGGGGGCACCTACGAGCAGTACTTC. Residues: CASSQEGGTYEQYF.

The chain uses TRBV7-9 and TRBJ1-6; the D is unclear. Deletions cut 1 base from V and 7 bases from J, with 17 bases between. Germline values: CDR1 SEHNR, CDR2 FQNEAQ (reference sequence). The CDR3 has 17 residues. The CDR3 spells CASSLGLGLKKNSPLHF. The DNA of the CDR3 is TGTGCCAGCAGCTTAGGGCTGGGTTTAAAAAAAAATTCACCCCTCCACTTT.

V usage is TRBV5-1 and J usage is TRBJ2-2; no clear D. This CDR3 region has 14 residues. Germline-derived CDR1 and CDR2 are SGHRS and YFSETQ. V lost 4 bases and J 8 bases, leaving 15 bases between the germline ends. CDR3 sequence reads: CASSGVSPGGELFF. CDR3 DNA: TGCGCCAGCAGCGGAGTCTCCCCCGGGGGGGAGCTGTTTTTT. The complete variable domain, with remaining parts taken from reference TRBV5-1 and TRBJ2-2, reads KAGVTQTPRYLIKTRGQQVTLSCSPISGHRSVSWYQQTPGQGLQFLFEYFSETQRNKGNFPGRFSGRQFSNSRSEMNVSTLELGDSALYLCASSGVSPGGELFFGEGSRLTVL.

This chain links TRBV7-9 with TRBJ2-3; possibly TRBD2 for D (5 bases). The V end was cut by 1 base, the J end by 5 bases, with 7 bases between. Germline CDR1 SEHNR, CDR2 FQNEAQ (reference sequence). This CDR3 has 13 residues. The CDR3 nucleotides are TGTGCCAGCAGCTTAGTTGGAGGAGATACGCAGTATTTT. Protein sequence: CASSLVGGDTQYF.

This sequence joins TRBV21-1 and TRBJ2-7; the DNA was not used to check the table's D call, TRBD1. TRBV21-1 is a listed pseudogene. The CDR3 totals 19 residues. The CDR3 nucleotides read TGTGCCAGCGTCGACCCCTGGGACAGGGGAGAAAAGGAGCACTACGAGCAGTACTTC. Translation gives CASVDPWDRGEKEHYEQYF.

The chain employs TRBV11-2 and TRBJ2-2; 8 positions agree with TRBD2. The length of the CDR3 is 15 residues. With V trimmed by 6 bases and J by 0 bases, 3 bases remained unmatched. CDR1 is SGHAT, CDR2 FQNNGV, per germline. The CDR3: CASRRAGANTGELFF. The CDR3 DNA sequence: TGTGCCAGCAGGCGAGCGGGGGCGAACACCGGGGAGCTGTTTTTT. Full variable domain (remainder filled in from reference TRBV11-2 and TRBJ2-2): EAGVAQSPRYKIIEKRQSVAFWCNPISGHATLYWYQQILGQGPKLLIQFQNNGVVDDSQLPKDRFSAERLKGVDSTLKIQPAKLEDSAVYLCASRRAGANTGELFFGEGSRLTVL.

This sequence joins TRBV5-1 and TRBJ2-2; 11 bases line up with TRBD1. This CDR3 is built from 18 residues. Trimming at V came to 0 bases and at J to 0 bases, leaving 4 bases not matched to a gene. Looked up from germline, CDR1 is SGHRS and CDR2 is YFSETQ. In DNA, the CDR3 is TGCGCCAGCAGCTTGGCCGGGACAGGGGGACCGAACACCGGGGAGCTGTTTTTT. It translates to CASSLAGTGGPNTGELFF.

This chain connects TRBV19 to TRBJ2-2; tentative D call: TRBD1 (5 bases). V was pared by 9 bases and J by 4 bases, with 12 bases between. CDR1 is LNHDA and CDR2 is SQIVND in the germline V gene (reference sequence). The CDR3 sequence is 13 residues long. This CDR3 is CARGPLSTGELFF. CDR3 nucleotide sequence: TGTGCCAGGGGGCCGTTAAGCACCGGGGAGCTGTTTTTT.

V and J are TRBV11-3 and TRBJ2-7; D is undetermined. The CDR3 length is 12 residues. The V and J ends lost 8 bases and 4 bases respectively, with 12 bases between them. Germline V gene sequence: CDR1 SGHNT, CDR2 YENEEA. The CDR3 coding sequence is TGTGCCAGCGGTTCTACTGGGTACGAGCAGTACTTC. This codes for CASGSTGYEQYF.

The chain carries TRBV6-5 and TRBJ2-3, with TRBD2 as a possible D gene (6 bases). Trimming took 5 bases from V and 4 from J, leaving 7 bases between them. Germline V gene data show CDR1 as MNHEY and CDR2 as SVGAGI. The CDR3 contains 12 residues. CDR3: CASSERADTQYF. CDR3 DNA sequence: TGTGCCAGCAGTGAGCGGGCAGATACGCAGTATTTT.

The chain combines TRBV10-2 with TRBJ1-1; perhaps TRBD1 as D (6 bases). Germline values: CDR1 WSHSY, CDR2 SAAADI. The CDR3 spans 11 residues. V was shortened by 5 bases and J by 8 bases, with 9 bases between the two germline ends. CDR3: CASSTGTEAFF. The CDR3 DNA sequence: TGCGCCAGCAGTACCGGGACAGAAGCTTTCTTT.

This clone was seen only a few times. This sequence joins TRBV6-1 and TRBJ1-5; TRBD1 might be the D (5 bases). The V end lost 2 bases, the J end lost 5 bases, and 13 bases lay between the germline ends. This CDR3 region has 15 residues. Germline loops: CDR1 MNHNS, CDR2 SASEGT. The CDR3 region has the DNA TGTGCCAGCAGTGAAATGAGGGGCGCGGATCAGCCCCAGCATTTT. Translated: CASSEMRGADQPQHF.

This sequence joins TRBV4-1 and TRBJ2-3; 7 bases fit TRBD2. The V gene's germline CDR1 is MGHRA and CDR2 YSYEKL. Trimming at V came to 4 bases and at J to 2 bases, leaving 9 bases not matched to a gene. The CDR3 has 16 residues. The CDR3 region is CASSPSAAGVTDTQYF. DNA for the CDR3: TGCGCCAGCAGCCCCTCTGCGGCGGGGGTCACAGATACGCAGTATTTT.

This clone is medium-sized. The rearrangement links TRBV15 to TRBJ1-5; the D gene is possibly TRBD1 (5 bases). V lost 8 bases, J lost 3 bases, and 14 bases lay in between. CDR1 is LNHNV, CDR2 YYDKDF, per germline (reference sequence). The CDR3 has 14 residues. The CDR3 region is CATEEQVSNQPQHF. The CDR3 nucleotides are TGTGCCACCGAGGAACAGGTTTCCAATCAGCCCCAGCATTTT.

CDR3 in DNA: TGTGCCAGCAGTTACCAGAAGCCGGGACTAGGGGAGACCCAGTACTTC. Translating gives CASSYQKPGLGETQYF. The rearrangement joins TRBV6-5 to TRBJ2-5; 8 bases fit TRBD2. The CDR3 extends over 16 amino acids. CDR1 and CDR2 (germline): MNHEY, SVGAGI. With V trimmed by 2 bases and J by 5 bases, 10 bases remained unmatched.

The CDR3 DNA reads as TGTGCCAGCAGCCCCGCCAGTGACCACACTGAAGCTTTCTTT. This gives the protein CASSPASDHTEAFF. The rearrangement links TRBV7-9 to TRBJ1-1; D is ambiguous. The CDR3 totals 14 residues. Per the germline V gene, CDR1 is SEHNR and CDR2 is FQNEAQ (reference sequence). Trimming left V 5 bases short and J 3 bases short, with 13 bases between.

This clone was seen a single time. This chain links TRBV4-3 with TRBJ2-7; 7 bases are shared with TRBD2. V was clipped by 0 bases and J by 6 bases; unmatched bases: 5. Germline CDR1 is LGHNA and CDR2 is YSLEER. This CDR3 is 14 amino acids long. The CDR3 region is CASSQEGGIGEQYF. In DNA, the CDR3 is TGCGCCAGCAGCCAAGAGGGGGGGATCGGCGAGCAGTACTTC.

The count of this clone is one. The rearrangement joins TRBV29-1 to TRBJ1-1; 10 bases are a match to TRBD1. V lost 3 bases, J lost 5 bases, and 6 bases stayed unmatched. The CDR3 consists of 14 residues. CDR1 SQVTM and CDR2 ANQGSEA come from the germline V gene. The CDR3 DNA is TGCAGCGTTGACGAGGGACAGGGGTGGACTGAAGCTTTCTTT. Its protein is CSVDEGQGWTEAFF.

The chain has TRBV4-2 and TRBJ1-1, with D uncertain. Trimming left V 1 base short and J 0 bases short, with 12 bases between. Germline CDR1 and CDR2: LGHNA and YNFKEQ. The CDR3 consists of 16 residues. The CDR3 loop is CASSQASTGMNTEAFF. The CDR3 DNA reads TGTGCCAGCAGCCAAGCCTCGACGGGGATGAACACTGAAGCTTTCTTT.

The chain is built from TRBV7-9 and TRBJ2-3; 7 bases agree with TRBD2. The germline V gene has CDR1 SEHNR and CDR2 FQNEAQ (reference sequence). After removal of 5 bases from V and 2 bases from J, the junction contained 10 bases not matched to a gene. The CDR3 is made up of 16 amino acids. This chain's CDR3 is CASSPGIAGNTDTQYF. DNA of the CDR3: TGTGCCAGCAGCCCCGGAATAGCGGGTAACACAGATACGCAGTATTTT.

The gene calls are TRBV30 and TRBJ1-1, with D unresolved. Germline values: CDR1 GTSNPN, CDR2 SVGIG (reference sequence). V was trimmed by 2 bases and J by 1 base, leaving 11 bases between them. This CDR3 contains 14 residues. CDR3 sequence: CAWSRRGANTEAFF. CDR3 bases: TGTGCCTGGAGTAGGCGAGGTGCGAACACTGAAGCTTTCTTT.

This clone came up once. CDR3: CAWSVLSYEQYF. The CDR3, as DNA: TGTGCCTGGAGTGTACTATCCTACGAGCAGTACTTC. The gene calls are TRBV30 and TRBJ2-7; D call uncertain. CDR1 GTSNPN and CDR2 SVGIG come from the germline V gene (reference sequence). V lost 0 bases, J lost 1 base, and 4 bases lay in between. This CDR3 is 12 amino acids long.

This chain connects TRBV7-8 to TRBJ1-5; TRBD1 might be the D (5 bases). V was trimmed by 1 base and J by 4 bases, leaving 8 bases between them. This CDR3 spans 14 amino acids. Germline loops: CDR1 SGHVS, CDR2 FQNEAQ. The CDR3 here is CASSLVAGNQPQHF. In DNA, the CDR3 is TGTGCCAGCAGCTTAGTGGCAGGGAATCAGCCCCAGCATTTT.

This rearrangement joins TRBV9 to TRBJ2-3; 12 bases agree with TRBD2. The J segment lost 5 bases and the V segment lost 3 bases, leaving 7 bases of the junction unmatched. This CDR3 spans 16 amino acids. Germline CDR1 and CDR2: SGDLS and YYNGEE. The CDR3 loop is CASSERTSGVLDTQYF. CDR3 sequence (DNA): TGTGCCAGCAGCGAACGGACTAGCGGGGTTCTAGATACGCAGTATTTT.